The T cell receptor beta chain described here comes from a study of blood T cell repertoires in COVID-19 (dated by TCRdb to the early 2020s). Notes on the research overall: Collaborator samples came from the United States, Italy and Spain and covered acute and convalescent phases of COVID-19. The dataset comprised deeply sampled blood TCRbeta repertoires from subjects exposed to, actively infected with, or recovered from COVID-19. The material from the prospective study consisted of cDNA or gDNA derived from T cells, B-cell-depleted T cells, or PBMCs. The samples were drawn from the first 160 participants of the ongoing ImmuneRACE study and from some 1,300 subjects provided by 6 global collaborators. The sample metadata nearly always contained a de-identified subject ID, COVID-19 status, age in years and sex. The repertoires were released in a freely available public database meant as a resource for research on the immune response to SARS-CoV-2. Where HLA class I and class II types were available, the types were taken from metadata supplied by the sample provider, not from assay-based typing. The paper as a whole reports these results and caveats: How much clinical and demographic metadata was included differed by source and by participant, and the metadata was provided uncurated.

TCRbeta CDR3 regions were amplified from genomic DNA using the immunoSEQ Assay, a bias-controlled multiplex PCR. The source study handled its data this way. Within the assay, amplification of reference gene primers was used to estimate how many nucleated cells each sample contained. Sequence reads were collapsed and filtered to measure the absolute abundance of every unique TCRbeta CDR3 rearrangement. For each sample, productive Simpson clonality was calculated as the square root of Simpson's diversity index over productive rearrangements. Sourced from immuneACCESS, this table was stored by TCRdb with only in-frame sequences that have V and J called. A share of the clones is absent; for the studies checked, an unresolved V gene accounts for under half, and the remainder has no known explanation. V and J calls and clone size are given by that table; D and trimming were obtained from the DNA. Across this sample there are roughly 150,000 clones, with 75% to 90% seen only once. The ten biggest clones cover about 5% of the sample.

A word on this clone: It lacks a known antigen. No base qualities exist here, and no much larger clone lies one base off it.

Based on the germline V gene (reference sequence), the CDR1 and CDR2 sequences are LNHDA and SQIVND. V drops 4 bases and J drops 0 bases, leaving 19 bases in between. The CDR3 goes from the cysteine to the phenylalanine over 18 residues. This entry keeps only the CDR3 DNA: 54 bases, framed from base 1. Participants in the prospective study were enrolled through a virtual design, were aged about 18 to 90 years, and lived in 24 United States geographic areas. To assign participants to cohorts, the prospective study relied on clinical history that participants themselves reported in a screening survey and a study questionnaire. Exposed participants had been in contact with someone with a PCR-confirmed or clinician-diagnosed COVID-19 case within 2 weeks of study entry. In the prospective study, mobile phlebotomists collected whole blood, serum and a nasopharyngeal or oropharyngeal swab from each participant. Additional blood draws and questionnaires over an approximately 2-month period could optionally be provided by prospective study participants. Prospective study blood samples were shipped either frozen or at room temperature before DNA extraction.

This sequence originates from a man between 65 and 80 years old who had been exposed to COVID-19. In this chain, TRBV19 is recombined with TRBJ2-4, with no reliable assignment of the D segment. Sequenced material: PBMCs or T cells enriched from blood (not recorded which). The CDR3 has the sequence CASSSRDPARSAKNIQYF. The sequenced DNA: TGTGCCAGTAGTAGCCGCGACCCAGCTAGGTCAGCCAAAAACATTCAGTACTTC. The full variable domain, with segments outside the CDR3 supplied by the reference TRBV19 and TRBJ2-4 proteins, appears as DGGITQSPKYLFRKEGQNVTLSCEQNLNHDAMYWYRQDPGQGLRLIYYSQIVNDFQKGDIAEGYSVSREKKESFPLTVTSAQKNPTAFYLCASSSRDPARSAKNIQYFGAGTRLSVL.